This TCR beta chain emerged from a study of blood T cell repertoires in COVID-19. About the study: Italy, Spain and the United States were the sources of the convalescent and acute COVID-19 samples.

In its sample, this clone was seen once. Assay: immunoSEQ multiplex PCR; the TCRdb copy retains only in-frame clones and omits some. This sample has tens of thousands of clones; roughly four fifths occur once, and the top ten carry less than 25%. Looked up from germline, CDR1 is MNHEY and CDR2 is SVGEGT. The V end was cut by 3 bases, the J end by 0 bases, with 17 bases between. The CDR3 spans 17 residues. What was sequenced was peripheral blood. The TCR was taken from a human donor in a cohort sampled during active COVID-19. The chain is built from TRBV6-2 or TRBV6-3 and TRBJ1-1, with a possible D match to TRBD1 (6 bases). The CDR3 here is CASSYGGWGSVNTEAFF. The CDR3, as DNA: TGTGCCAGCAGTTATGGGGGCTGGGGGTCGGTGAACACTGAAGCTTTCTTT.